This T cell receptor beta chain emerged from a study of blood T cell repertoires in COVID-19. V was clipped by 4 bases and J by 1 base, with 11 bases between them. The CDR3 sequence is 14 residues long. Germline lookup yields CDR1 MGHRA and CDR2 YSYEKL. Original handling: It was from reference gene primer amplification that nucleated cell counts were estimated. Sequencing used immunoSEQ multiplex PCR; TCRdb keeps in-frame clones, though not all of them. D and trimming come from the DNA, and the V and J calls and clone size come from that table. The top ten hold over 7% of the sample, which has 45,000 to 50,000 clones, roughly four fifths seen once.

This receptor was taken from a man in his 60s with active COVID-19. Sequenced material: peripheral blood. The chain recombines TRBV4-1 with TRBJ2-7; no clear D gene. This CDR3 is CASSPARGSYEQYF. The DNA of the CDR3 is TGCGCCAGCAGCCCTGCCCGCGGTTCCTACGAGCAGTACTTC.